A single sample is the source of the 4 T cell receptor beta chains below, sequenced in a study of blood T cell repertoires in COVID-19. Profiling relied on immunoSEQ multiplex PCR, and the TCRdb table lists in-frame clones only, not all of them. This table holds some 66,000 clones, 90% to 95% found once. Sequencing input: peripheral blood. Every receptor here comes from a human donor in a cohort sampled during active COVID-19.

V is TRBV5-4 and J is TRBJ1-2; 11 nucleotides line up with TRBD1. The germline gives CDR1 SGHNT, CDR2 YYREEE (reference sequence). The CDR3 runs 14 residues. J gave up 6 bases and V 4 bases, and 5 bases lay outside the gene matches. DNA for the CDR3: TGTGCCAGCAGCCCGGACAGGGGGCTTCATGGCTACACCTTC. Translation: CASSPDRGLHGYTF.

The rearrangement links TRBV19 to TRBJ2-1, with 8 bases fitting TRBD2. Germline V gene sequence: CDR1 LNHDA, CDR2 SQIVND (reference sequence). J lost 5 bases, V lost 4 bases, and 7 bases had no gene match. The CDR3 is made up of 15 amino acids. The CDR3 reads CASSSAGLVNNEQFF. The CDR3 coding sequence is TGTGCCAGTAGTAGCGCGGGACTAGTGAACAATGAGCAGTTCTTC.

The genes are TRBV28 and TRBJ1-4; 9 bases are a match to TRBD1. The length of the CDR3 is 13 residues. Germline V gene data show CDR1 as MDHEN and CDR2 as SYDVKM. Losses at the gene ends were 7 bases for V and 8 bases for J; bases not matched to a gene: 5. Written as DNA, the CDR3 is TGTGCCAGCATCCAAGGGACAGGGGAAAAACTGTTTTTT. It is translated as CASIQGTGEKLFF.

The chain carries TRBV7-8 and TRBJ1-5, with D perhaps matching TRBD1 (5 bases). The length of the CDR3 is 14 residues. The germline CDR1 and CDR2 sequences are SGHVS and FQNEAQ. The V and J ends lost 6 bases and 4 bases respectively, with 13 bases between them. CDR3 DNA sequence: TGTGCCAGCAGTTTCCGGGACTTAAATCAGCCCCAGCATTTT. This codes for CASSFRDLNQPQHF.